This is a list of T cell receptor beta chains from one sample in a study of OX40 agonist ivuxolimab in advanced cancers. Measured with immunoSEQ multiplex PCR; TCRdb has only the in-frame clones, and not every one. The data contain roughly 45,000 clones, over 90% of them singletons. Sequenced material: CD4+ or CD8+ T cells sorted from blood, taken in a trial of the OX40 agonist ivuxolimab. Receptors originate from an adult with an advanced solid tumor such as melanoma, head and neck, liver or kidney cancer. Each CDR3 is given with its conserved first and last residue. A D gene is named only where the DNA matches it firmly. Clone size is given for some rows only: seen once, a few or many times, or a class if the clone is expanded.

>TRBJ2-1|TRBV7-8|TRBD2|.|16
CASSSTSGGIDNEQFF
TGTGCCAGCAGCTCGACTAGCGGGGGGATCGACAATGAGCAGTTCTTC
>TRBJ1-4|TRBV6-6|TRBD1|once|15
CASSYPDRGDEKLFF
TGTGCCAGCAGTTATCCCGACAGGGGTGATGAAAAACTGTTTTTT
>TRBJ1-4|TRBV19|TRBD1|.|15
CASRAGTVLNEKLFF
TGTGCCAGCAGAGCTGGGACAGTCCTTAATGAAAAACTGTTTTTT
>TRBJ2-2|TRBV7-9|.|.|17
CASSLGPQGPGAGELFF
TGTGCCAGCAGCTTAGGCCCCCAGGGTCCGGGCGCCGGGGAGCTGTTTTTT
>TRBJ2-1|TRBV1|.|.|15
CTSSRTGTQYNEQFF
TGCACCAGCAGCCGGACGGGGACCCAATACAATGAGCAGTTCTTC
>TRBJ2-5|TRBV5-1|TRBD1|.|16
CASSLERQGYQETQYF
TGCGCCAGCAGCTTGGAGAGACAGGGCTACCAAGAGACCCAGTACTTC
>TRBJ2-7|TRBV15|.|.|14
CATSRGDFSYEQYF
TGTGCCACCAGCAGAGGGGACTTTTCCTACGAGCAGTACTTC
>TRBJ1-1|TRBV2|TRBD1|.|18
CASSESRPGGGMNTEAFF
TGTGCCAGCAGTGAATCACGACCAGGGGGTGGGATGAACACTGAAGCTTTCTTT
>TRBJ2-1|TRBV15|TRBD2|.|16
CATSREPSGGMYEQFF
TGTGCCACCAGCAGAGAACCTAGCGGGGGTATGTATGAGCAGTTCTTC
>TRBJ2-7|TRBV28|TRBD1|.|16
CASSSLTGRHSYEQYF
TGTGCCAGCAGCTCTTTGACAGGGAGACACTCCTACGAGCAGTACTTC
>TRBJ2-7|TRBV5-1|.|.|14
CASSTPTKTYEQYF
TGCGCCAGCAGCACCCCGACCAAAACCTACGAGCAGTACTTC
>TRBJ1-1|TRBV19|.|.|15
CASSIQPDGDTEAFF
TGTGCCAGTAGTATACAGCCCGATGGGGACACTGAAGCTTTCTTT
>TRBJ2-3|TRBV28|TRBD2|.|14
CASSSGVYTDTQYF
TGTGCCAGCAGTAGCGGGGTTTACACAGATACGCAGTATTTT
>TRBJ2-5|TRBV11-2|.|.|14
CASSFIHPPGAQYF
TGTGCCAGCAGCTTTATCCACCCACCAGGGGCCCAGTACTTC
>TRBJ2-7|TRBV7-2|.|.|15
CASSLGRDGSYEQYF
TGTGCCAGCAGCTTGGGAAGGGATGGATCCTACGAGCAGTACTTC
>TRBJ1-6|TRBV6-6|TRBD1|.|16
CASSQNRQGAESPLHF
TGTGCCAGCAGTCAAAACCGACAGGGGGCGGAATCACCCCTCCACTTT
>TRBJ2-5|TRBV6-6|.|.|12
CASLGGAKTQYF
TGTGCCAGTCTGGGGGGGGCAAAGACCCAGTACTTC
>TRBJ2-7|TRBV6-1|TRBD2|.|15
CASSVIAGGVDEQYF
TGTGCCAGCAGTGTTATAGCGGGGGGTGTCGACGAGCAGTACTTC
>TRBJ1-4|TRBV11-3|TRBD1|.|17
CASSPLGQGAENEKLFF
TGTGCCAGCAGCCCACTAGGACAGGGGGCCGAGAATGAAAAACTGTTTTTT
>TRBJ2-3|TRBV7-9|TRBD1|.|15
CASSLRQGFTDTQYF
TGTGCCAGCAGCTTAAGACAGGGGTTCACAGATACGCAGTATTTT